The sequence of this T cell receptor beta chain was determined in a study of OX40 agonist ivuxolimab in advanced cancers. Study details: As their treatment, patients were administered ivuxolimab, an agonistic anti-OX40 (CD134) antibody.

General study findings and limits: Also present in some nonresponders was a low level of normalized T-cell clonal expansion. The average count of expanded clones was higher among CD8+ T cells than among CD4+. Patients with a partial response at 0.1-3.0 mg/kg had among the lowest clonal expansion.

The assay was immunoSEQ multiplex PCR, and TCRdb's table has in-frame clones only and misses some. The table has 52,000 or so clones, around 85% seen once; the top ten hold 2.5% to 3%. On this clone: Its antigen is undetermined.

The V gene lost 3 bases and the J gene lost 0 bases, with 6 bases spanning the gap. CDR1 SNHLY and CDR2 FYNNEI come from the germline V gene. This CDR3 spans 14 amino acids. This receptor was obtained from an adult with an advanced solid tumor such as melanoma, head and neck, liver or kidney cancer. The material was CD4+ or CD8+ T cells sorted from blood, obtained in a trial of the OX40 agonist ivuxolimab. This rearrangement joins TRBV2 to TRBJ1-5, with D unclear. DNA of the CDR3: TGTGCCAGCAGTGATTCCTCTAGCAATCAGCCCCAGCATTTT. Residues: CASSDSSSNQPQHF.